The rows below give T cell receptor beta chains drawn from one sample of a study of CD8 T cells in ankylosing spondylitis. TCRdb fed the 5' RACE reads into MiXCR, producing one record per CDR3 protein. The top ten clones hold 0.5% to 0.75% of a sample with 230,000 or so distinct CDR3 sequences, roughly a quarter of them seen once. Sequencing was done on a sample of blood, either unsorted or a sorted T cell fraction (not recorded which). The receptors originated from a male donor with ankylosing spondylitis or in good health (not recorded which). Both conserved end residues are trimmed from each CDR3.

v_gene,CDR3aa
TRBV20-1,SASSGPKNIQY
TRBV5-1,ASSSGQEINEKLF
TRBV12-3/TRBV12-4,ASSLASVAANNEQF
TRBV6-6,ASSRPLSEQF
TRBV3-1,ASSQDGDRLTQY
TRBV4-1,ASSQEGDPGTQY
TRBV20-1,SARDSGALETQY
TRBV2,ASSVYIAEAF
TRBV20-1,SARDGTHYGYT
TRBV12-3/TRBV12-4,ASSTAGTSAF
TRBV10-3,AISPGQGAYEQY
TRBV10-3,AISGTSGGALQETQY
TRBV10-3,AISADSLGTEAF
TRBV20-1,SADGTGTGNQPQH
TRBV27,ASSSLDRGIKTQY
TRBV12-3/TRBV12-4,ASSPPETDTQY
TRBV6-1,ASQLAPPDTQY
TRBV24-1,ATSEMGQASTDTQY
TRBV25-1,ASSNRIQETQY
TRBV12-3/TRBV12-4,AGNEGQY
TRBV21-1,ASSRIKLNEQY
TRBV12-3/TRBV12-4,ASTTLVGHRGEKLF
TRBV5-1,ASSLVSGTRISPETQY
TRBV20-1,SAQTSSSYNEQF
TRBV20-1,SAILFRKGLAQETQY
TRBV20-1,SARVLGLAGAPGSYNEQF
TRBV20-1,SAARLGSDTQY
TRBV6-1,ASTMRQGVGNEQF
TRBV19,ASKDDMNTEAF
TRBV28,ASSPGHILSKNIQY
TRBV7-8,ASSWEVLGRETQY
TRBV11-2,ASSFGGVNEQF
TRBV11-1,ASSLRKQGPYEQY
TRBV12-3/TRBV12-4,ASSRAPTYEQY
TRBV5-1,ASQTSGNTDTQY
TRBV10-1,APRAGSYNEQF
TRBV25-1,ASSDSRGGGADTQY
TRBV6-5,ASSYSEGSYEQY
TRBV12-3/TRBV12-4,ATRGGAQETQY
TRBV6-1,ASSDTQLETQY
TRBV15,ATSRDLETQY
TRBV12-3/TRBV12-4,ASSLGDSYNSPLH
TRBV6-1,ASSRGGLKAYEQY
TRBV2,ASRGLAVEETQY
TRBV3-1,ASSQERVSGKTQY
TRBV6-5,ASSYGGVGEQF
TRBV7-8,ASSSDYWDREEGYT
TRBV10-3,AISESKGQVQAQY
TRBV20-1,SARDPSGGDTQY
TRBV20-1,SARTEHSNQPQH
TRBV20-1,SPSPLADREVPYNSPLH
TRBV15,ATSREEGLVSQPQH
TRBV4-1,ASSHPKNRGGGYGYT